The clone carrying this T cell receptor beta chain appeared many times. This specimen belongs to a study of identical twins. Trimming at V came to 10 bases and at J to 8 bases, leaving 9 bases not matched to a gene. Germline CDR1 reads ENHRY; CDR2 reads SYGVKD. The CDR3 covers 14 residues. TCRdb re-called the 5' RACE reads through MiXCR, storing one row per CDR3 protein. Altogether fewer than 800,000 distinct CDR3 sequences are present, about 7% being singletons, with the ten largest covering less than 2%. This sample was also put to use in a study of yellow fever vaccine responses in identical twins.

The chain has TRBV10-3 and TRBJ1-6; 9 nucleotides match TRBD1. Material for sequencing was PBMCs. The TCR sequence derives from a woman under 30 in good health. The CDR3 nucleotides are TGTGCCACAAATACGGGACAGGGTGATTCACCCCTCCACTTT. Amino acid sequence: CATNTGQGDSPLHF.